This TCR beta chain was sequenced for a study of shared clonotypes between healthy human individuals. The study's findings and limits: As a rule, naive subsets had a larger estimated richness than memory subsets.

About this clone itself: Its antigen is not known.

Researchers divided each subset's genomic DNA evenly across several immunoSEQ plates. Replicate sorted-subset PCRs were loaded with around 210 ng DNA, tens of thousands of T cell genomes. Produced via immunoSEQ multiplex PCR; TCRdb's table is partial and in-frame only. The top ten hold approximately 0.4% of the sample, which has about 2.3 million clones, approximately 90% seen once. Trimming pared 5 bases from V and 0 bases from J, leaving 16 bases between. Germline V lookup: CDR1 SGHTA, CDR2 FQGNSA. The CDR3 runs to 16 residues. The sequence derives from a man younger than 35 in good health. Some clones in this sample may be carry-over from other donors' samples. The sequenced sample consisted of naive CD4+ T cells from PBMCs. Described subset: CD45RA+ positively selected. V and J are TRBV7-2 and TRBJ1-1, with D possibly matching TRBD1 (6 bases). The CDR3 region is CASSRASGQLNTEAFF. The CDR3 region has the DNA TGTGCCAGCAGCAGAGCCTCGGGACAACTGAACACTGAAGCTTTCTTT.